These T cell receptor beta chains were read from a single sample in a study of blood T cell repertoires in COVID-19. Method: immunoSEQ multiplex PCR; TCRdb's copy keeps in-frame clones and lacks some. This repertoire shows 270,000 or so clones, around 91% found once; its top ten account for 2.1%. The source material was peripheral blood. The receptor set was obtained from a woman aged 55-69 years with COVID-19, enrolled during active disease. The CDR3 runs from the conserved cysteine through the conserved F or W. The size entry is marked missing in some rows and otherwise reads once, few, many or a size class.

CASSFYQADYGYTF	.	TRBV28	TRBJ1-2
CATIQGAFPGNTIYF	.	TRBV6-5	TRBJ1-3
CASSSGGASVNEQFF	.	TRBV11-3	TRBJ2-1
CASRREGVNSAEAFF	.	TRBV2	TRBJ1-1
CASSQWGSGDLDTQYF	.	TRBV3-1/TRBV3-2	TRBJ2-3
CASSEQGDSYEQYF	.	TRBV19	TRBJ2-7
CASTARGRGNTGELFF	once	TRBV11-1	TRBJ2-2
CASSRGGGSNSPLHF	.	TRBV18	TRBJ1-6
CASRRDSSYNEQFF	.	TRBV6-5	TRBJ2-1
CASSISSGGAAETQYF	.	TRBV19	TRBJ2-5
CASSSAGGQGETQYF	.	TRBV6-5	TRBJ2-5
CATGQGTANTEAFF	once	TRBV10-3	TRBJ1-1
CASSDSKVATDTQYF	.	TRBV5-4	TRBJ2-3
CASSQFGTVTGNTIYF	.	TRBV3-1/TRBV3-2	TRBJ1-3
CASSQDVQGALGNTIYF	.	TRBV4-3	TRBJ1-3
CASSLAGVNKAFF	few	TRBV7-2	TRBJ1-1
CASSIGQDLNSPLHF	.	TRBV5-1	TRBJ1-6
CASSLGRGGYEQYF	.	TRBV11-2	TRBJ2-7
CASSSPSGGGGETQYF	.	TRBV11-2	TRBJ2-5
CASSQPGGNEQYF	few	TRBV12-3/TRBV12-4	TRBJ2-7
CASSFGTGGDYEQYF	.	TRBV5-6	TRBJ2-7
CASGRRGPEEKLFF	.	TRBV5-1	TRBJ1-4
CASSQVRIEGNTIYF	once	TRBV3-1/TRBV3-2	TRBJ1-3
CASSSGQGYGYTF	.	TRBV12-3/TRBV12-4	TRBJ1-2
CASSLAGRYNEQFF	.	TRBV7-7	TRBJ2-1
CASSYSTRREETQYF	.	TRBV6-2/TRBV6-3	TRBJ2-5
CASRSGSDEKLFF	.	TRBV12-3/TRBV12-4	TRBJ1-4
CASSLEGALEAFF	.	TRBV5-4	TRBJ1-1
CASSLGAGGPLTF	.	TRBV7-9	TRBJ2-6
CASSSDDRGWDTGELFF	.	TRBV6-2/TRBV6-3	TRBJ2-2
CASSLIRDSNYGYTF	.	TRBV7-8	TRBJ1-2
CASSLSLGRLMNTEAFF	.	TRBV27	TRBJ1-1
CASRPPIGGSYEQYF	.	TRBV6-5	TRBJ2-7
CASSEETGHSLYGYTF	once	TRBV6-1	TRBJ1-2
CAWSSGTASEKLFF	.	TRBV30	TRBJ1-4
CASGQAAYGYTF	.	TRBV7-2	TRBJ1-2
CASSQGHTKNYGYTF	.	TRBV4-2	TRBJ1-2
CAISEYTNLNTEAFF	.	TRBV10-3	TRBJ1-1
CASSQVSGGRGNQPQHF	.	TRBV4-2	TRBJ1-5
CASSLLAGGSVEQFF	.	TRBV7-3	TRBJ2-1
CASSSAWTGVHEQYF	.	TRBV5-6	TRBJ2-7
CASSATGLAGWETQYF	.	TRBV9	TRBJ2-5